This TCR beta chain is drawn from a study of T cells in localized non-small cell lung cancer. Points from the study as a whole: Appearances in adjacent lung were noted for a median roughly 50 of the top 100 tumor clones. In uninvolved adjacent lung, T cell clonality reached its highest value, exceeding tumor.

Only in-frame clones appear in the TCRdb table, and some are missing; sequencing was by immunoSEQ multiplex PCR. This sample has approximately 83,000 clones; under 95% occur once, and the top ten carry roughly 4.3%. V was pared by 5 bases and J by 8 bases, with 17 bases between. The CDR3 has 14 residues. Germline V lookup: CDR1 SGHTA, CDR2 FQGNSA. This clone was counted a few times. Its target is not known. This material consisted of PBMCs, taken before any cancer treatment. This chain links TRBV7-2 with TRBJ2-3; TRBD2 is a possible D gene (6 bases). The receptor was derived from a woman aged 35-75 years with stage II squamous cell lung carcinoma. CDR3 in amino acids: CASSPVQMGGTQYF. DNA of the CDR3: TGTGCCAGCAGCCCAGTACAGATGGGGGGTACGCAGTATTTT.